This TCR beta chain was found in a study of graft-versus-host responses after intestinal transplantation (dated by TCRdb to about 2021). Broadly, across the study: Multivisceral, liver-intestinal, or isolated intestinal transplants were received by the recipients. Alloreactive clones were identified by sequencing pre-transplant mixed lymphocyte reaction products and comparing them with unstimulated pre-transplant donor and recipient T cells. Donor T cell macrochimerism was defined as a peak of at least 4% donor T cells among recipient peripheral blood mononuclear cells. A cohort of approximately 23 intestinal transplant recipients, including one retransplant, was enrolled, and 3 patients lacking pretransplant specimens were excluded. All recipients received anti-thymocyte globulin induction followed by maintenance tacrolimus and steroids for approximately 3 years. After intestinal transplantation, graft-versus-host and host-versus-graft alloreactive T cell clones were followed in the graft, circulation and bone marrow using bulk TCR-beta CDR3 sequencing. Instead of going to the commercial service, samples from a few later patients were sequenced in-house on an Illumina MiSeq and processed with MiXCR. Study-wide findings and limitations: Early after transplant, peak levels of circulating GvH clones were associated with declines in HvG clones. The conclusions were limited by the relatively low number and heterogeneity of the intestinal transplant patients. Patients with donor T cell macrochimerism had high GvH to HvG T cell clonal ratios in their allografts. GvH clones were detected in recipient bone marrow, and some of these GvH clones were observed earlier in ileal mucosa or blood, consistent with an intestinal mucosal origin.

Libraries were built with the immunoSEQ multiplex PCR assay. Adaptive Biotechnologies carried out high-throughput TCR-beta CDR3 sequencing of genomic DNA for most patients. The original methods were these. Adaptive's ImmunoSEQ software was the source of the TCR sequencing data for about 20 patients, while a few other patients were processed with MiXCR and VDJtools. CDR3 nucleotide sequences shared between donor and recipient were removed because their origin could not be assigned. Alloreactive clones required at least 2-fold expansion over unstimulated cells and minimum CFSE-low frequency of 0.002% (template counts) or 0.001% (read counts). Clones were considered mappable if detected in sequenced pre-transplant spleen, lymph node, or MLR CFSE-low populations of the donor or recipient. The cumulative frequency of alloreactive clones was calculated as a percentage of all sequences, weighted by copy number. TCRdb took over this immuneACCESS table, retaining in-frame rearrangements with V and J assigned. Such tables are incomplete; in checked studies, under half of the missing clones stem from an unresolved V gene, and the remainder is unexplained. V, J and clone size reflect that table, while D and trimming were determined from the DNA. A total of around 15,000 clones appear in this sample, 74% of them only once. 3% to 4.5% of the sample rests with the top ten.

Details on this clone: Which antigen it targets is not known. Base qualities are not at hand, and no much larger clone is one base apart.

V ends up 3 bases short and J 2 bases short, with an unmatched junction base count of 5. The CDR3 starts with the cysteine, ends with the phenylalanine, and has 15 residues. The only DNA kept is the CDR3, 45 bases in frame from the first base. The germline V gene sets CDR1 to KGHSH and CDR2 to LQKENI. To isolate intraepithelial and lamina propria lymphocytes from graft specimens, dithiothreitol, EDTA incubations and collagenase D digestion were used. Bulk TCR-beta sequencing was performed on serial intestinal graft biopsy specimens collected as late as 600 days after transplant. The sample in question was ileum tissue, obtained 14 days after transplant. The chain was built from TRBV18 and TRBJ1-1, and 8 junctional nucleotides match TRBD1. The source is a human patient who received an intestinal transplant, so some T cells may come from the graft donor. The CDR3 sequence is CASSPLQGANTEAFF. The DNA sequence is as follows: TGTGCCAGCTCACCTCTTCAGGGGGCCAACACTGAAGCTTTCTTT.